This T cell receptor beta chain was obtained from a study of blood T cell repertoires in COVID-19. Overall study: The analysed material was cDNA or gDNA that came from T cells, B-cell-depleted T cells, or PBMCs.

Sequencing was performed with immunoSEQ multiplex PCR; in TCRdb, only in-frame clones are kept and a portion is missing. The repertoire has roughly 66,000 clones, approximately 91% of them found once; the top ten carry around 6.7%. The V gene's germline CDR1 is KGHDR and CDR2 SFDVKD. V lost 7 bases to trimming and J lost 0 bases, with 21 bases between them. The CDR3 consists of 18 residues. The chain carries TRBV24-1 and TRBJ1-5, with a possible D match to TRBD1 (5 bases). This TCR was sampled from a human donor in a cohort sampled during active COVID-19. Sample: peripheral blood. CDR3 in amino acids: CATRTSPAGDYSNQPQHF. In DNA form, the CDR3 reads TGTGCCACCAGGACCTCCCCCGCGGGGGACTATAGCAATCAGCCCCAGCATTTT.